Here is one TCR beta chain with its context. The antigen is unknown. Primers for the PCR totalled 60 Vbeta and 13 Jbeta. Profiled with immunoSEQ multiplex PCR; TCRdb holds only in-frame clones, not every one. The sample has about 180,000 clones, about 82% seen once; the top ten hold roughly 1.5%. CDR1 MDHEN and CDR2 SYDVKM come from the germline V gene. The length of the CDR3 is 15 residues. Trimming cost V 4 bases and J 3 bases, with 15 bases left between them. The data originate from a study of cytomegalovirus exposure and HLA in healthy donors. Study summary: Genetic ancestry analysis placed over 65% of the 350 to 500 donors that were genotyped in the Caucasian-associated cluster. General study findings and limits: Because they were indistinguishable, some V segments, including TRBV6-2 and TRBV6-3, were excluded.

The source of this sequence is a man aged 18 to 29 in good health and CMV-seronegative. J is TRBJ1-2 and V is TRBV28; D might be TRBD1 (5 bases). The material sequenced was PBMCs. In DNA, the CDR3 is TGTGCCAGCAGTTGGGACCGGGGCGGGGACTATGGCTACACCTTC. This gives the protein CASSWDRGGDYGYTF.